This is a list of T cell receptor beta chains from one sample in a study of blood T cell repertoires in COVID-19. Libraries were prepared by immunoSEQ multiplex PCR; TCRdb keeps only in-frame clonotypes and omits some of them. Among about 180,000 clones listed, 80% to 90% were seen once. The sequenced sample consisted of peripheral blood. These receptors all come from a human donor with active or convalescent COVID-19. The donor label of this sample is uncertain. CDR3s leave out the opening cysteine and the closing phenylalanine or tryptophan.

j_call	v_call	cdr3_aa
TRBJ2-3	TRBV5-4	ASSVDSASTDTQY
TRBJ1-5	TRBV19	ASSMGQSNQPQH
TRBJ1-4	TRBV5-1	ASSTSGFWEKLF
TRBJ1-3	TRBV7-9	ASSPDISGNTIY
TRBJ2-7	TRBV5-4	ASSLPGQMPSSYEQY
TRBJ1-2	TRBV28	ASSLTGHGWGYT
TRBJ1-1	TRBV7-9	ASSLVGRGNTEAF
TRBJ1-5	TRBV20-1	SARGDQPQH
TRBJ2-3	TRBV6-6	ASTQGRTADTQY
TRBJ2-2	TRBV7-3	ASSLVTGPHTGELF
TRBJ2-7	TRBV2	ATQGQYEQY
TRBJ2-1	TRBV18	ASSPRTSGKGNEQF
TRBJ1-6	TRBV11-2	ASSTRQGQSSYNSPLH
TRBJ1-2	TRBV14	ASSLLGAGDDGYT
TRBJ2-1	TRBV5-1	ASSPRTGGEFFISNEQF
TRBJ2-3	TRBV5-4	ASGTSGTITDTQY
TRBJ1-4	TRBV5-6	ASSFAQGAYNEKLF
TRBJ2-1	TRBV28	ASKLAGGNEQF
TRBJ1-2	TRBV20-1	SASHGAPNYGYT
TRBJ1-2	TRBV5-1	ASSFTGEDGYT
TRBJ2-7	TRBV4-1	ASSQEWRTGGPYEQY
TRBJ1-4	TRBV15	ATSRDLGSAVNEKLF
TRBJ2-1	TRBV18	ASSPQSGRNEQF
TRBJ1-1	TRBV5-1	ASSPGGESVTEAF
TRBJ2-3	TRBV5-8	ASVESGADTQY
TRBJ2-2	TRBV28	ASSFALKGELF
TRBJ2-2	TRBV19	ASTSGPLGTGELF
TRBJ1-5	TRBV4-2	ASSQGRTGQPQH
TRBJ2-1	TRBV5-4	ASSPGGGALYNEQF
TRBJ2-5	TRBV7-2	ASLRGGGETQY
TRBJ1-1	TRBV3-1/TRBV3-2	ASSQDAGGGRAF
TRBJ2-5	TRBV6-5	ASSSLPGLALETQY
TRBJ1-2	TRBV28	ASSFGRGYGYT
TRBJ1-5	TRBV14	ASSRRGYNQPQH
TRBJ1-5	TRBV28	ASSPPGQINQPQH
TRBJ2-7	TRBV24-1	ATSDSGRFYEQY
TRBJ1-2	TRBV28	ASSWIRGYGYT
TRBJ2-3	TRBV28	ASTLPGSTDTQY
TRBJ1-4	TRBV2	ASTEDRFNEKLF
TRBJ2-3	TRBV6-5	ASSNDGSRGGSWY
TRBJ2-5	TRBV6-6	ASSSPAVGETQY
TRBJ2-7	TRBV2	ASSEAGPR
TRBJ2-3	TRBV29-1	SVILAGGTDTQY
TRBJ2-2	TRBV5-1	ASSLRQGNTGELF
TRBJ2-1	TRBV7-3	ASSLDGLSSYNEQF
TRBJ2-7	TRBV5-1	ASSLMTGGDYEQY
TRBJ2-1	TRBV15	ATSRDLGGSYNEQF
TRBJ2-2	TRBV4-3	ASSQGAGGTYTGELF
TRBJ2-1	TRBV5-1	ASSAPGANNEQF
TRBJ2-1	TRBV2	ASSEGGSTDEQF
TRBJ2-5	TRBV2	ASSVLQETQY
TRBJ2-1	TRBV7-3	ASSSRLAGGQSEQF
TRBJ2-1	TRBV5-1	ASSLAGWGGNEQF
TRBJ2-3	TRBV27	ASSLLGLAGGSTDTQY
TRBJ1-2	TRBV19	ASSIRGNYGYT
TRBJ2-7	TRBV5-7	ASSLGVQREGCYEQY
TRBJ2-3	TRBV12-5	ASLRSSTDTQY
TRBJ2-7	TRBV5-4	ASSPAGGMNYEQY
TRBJ2-3	TRBV20-1	SASAGAVDTQY